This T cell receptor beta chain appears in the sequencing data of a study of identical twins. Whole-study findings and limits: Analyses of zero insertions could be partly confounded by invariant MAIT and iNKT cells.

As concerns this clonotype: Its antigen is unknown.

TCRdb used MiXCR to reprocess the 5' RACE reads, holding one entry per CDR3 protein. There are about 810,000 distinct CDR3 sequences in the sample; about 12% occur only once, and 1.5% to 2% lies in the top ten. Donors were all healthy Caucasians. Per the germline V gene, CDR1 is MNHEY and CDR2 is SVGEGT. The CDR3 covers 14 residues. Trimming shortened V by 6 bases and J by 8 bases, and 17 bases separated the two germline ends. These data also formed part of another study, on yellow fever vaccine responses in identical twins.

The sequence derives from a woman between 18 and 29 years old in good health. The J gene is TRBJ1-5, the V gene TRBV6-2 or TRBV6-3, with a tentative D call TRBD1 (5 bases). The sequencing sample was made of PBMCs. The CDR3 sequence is CASRPNGGIEPQHF. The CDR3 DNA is TGTGCCAGCAGACCGAATGGGGGGATAGAGCCCCAGCATTTT.